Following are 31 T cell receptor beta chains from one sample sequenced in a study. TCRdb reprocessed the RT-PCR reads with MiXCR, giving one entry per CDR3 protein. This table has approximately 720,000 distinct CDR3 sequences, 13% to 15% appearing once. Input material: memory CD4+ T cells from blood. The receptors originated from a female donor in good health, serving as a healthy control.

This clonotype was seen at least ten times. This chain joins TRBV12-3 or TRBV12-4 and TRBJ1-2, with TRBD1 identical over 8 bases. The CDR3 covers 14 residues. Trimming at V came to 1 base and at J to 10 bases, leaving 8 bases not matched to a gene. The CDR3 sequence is CASSLGGTGRLYTF. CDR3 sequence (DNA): TGTGCCAGCAGTTTAGGTGGGACAGGCCGGCTCTACACCTTC.

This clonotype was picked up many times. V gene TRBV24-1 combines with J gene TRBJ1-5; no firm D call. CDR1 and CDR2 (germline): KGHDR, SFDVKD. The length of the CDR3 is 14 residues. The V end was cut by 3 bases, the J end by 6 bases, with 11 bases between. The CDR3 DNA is TGTGCCACCAGTGATAAGTTACAGACTCAGCCCCAGCATTTT. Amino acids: CATSDKLQTQPQHF.

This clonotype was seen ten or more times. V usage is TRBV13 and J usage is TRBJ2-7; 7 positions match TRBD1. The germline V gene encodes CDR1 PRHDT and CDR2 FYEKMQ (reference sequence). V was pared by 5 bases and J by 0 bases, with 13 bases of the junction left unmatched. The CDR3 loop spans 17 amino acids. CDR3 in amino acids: CASSGKGQTSISYEQYF. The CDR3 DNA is TGTGCCAGCAGCGGCAAGGGACAGACAAGCATCTCCTACGAGCAGTACTTC. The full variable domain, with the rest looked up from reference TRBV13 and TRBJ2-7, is AAGVIQSPRHLIKEKRETATLKCYPIPRHDTVYWYQQGPGQDPQFLISFYEKMQSDKGSIPDRFSAQQFSDYHSELNMSSLELGDSALYFCASSGKGQTSISYEQYFGPGTRLTVT.

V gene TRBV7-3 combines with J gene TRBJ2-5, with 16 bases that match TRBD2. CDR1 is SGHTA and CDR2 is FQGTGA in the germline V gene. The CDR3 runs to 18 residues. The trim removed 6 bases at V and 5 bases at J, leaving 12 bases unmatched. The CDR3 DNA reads TGTGCCAGCAGGAGCGGGACTAGCGGGAGGGCCGCGGTCGAGACCCAGTACTTC. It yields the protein CASRSGTSGRAAVETQYF.

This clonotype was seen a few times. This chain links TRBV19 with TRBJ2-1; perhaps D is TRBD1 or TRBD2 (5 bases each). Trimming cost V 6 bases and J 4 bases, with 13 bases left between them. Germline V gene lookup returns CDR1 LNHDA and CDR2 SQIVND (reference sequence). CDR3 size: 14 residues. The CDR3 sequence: CASSGTILYNEQFF. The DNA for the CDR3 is TGTGCCAGTAGCGGGACGATACTTTACAATGAGCAGTTCTTC. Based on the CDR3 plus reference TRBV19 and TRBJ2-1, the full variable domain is DGGITQSPKYLFRKEGQNVTLSCEQNLNHDAMYWYRQDPGQGLRLIYYSQIVNDFQKGDIAEGYSVSREKKESFPLTVTSAQKNPTAFYLCASSGTILYNEQFFGPGTRLTVL.

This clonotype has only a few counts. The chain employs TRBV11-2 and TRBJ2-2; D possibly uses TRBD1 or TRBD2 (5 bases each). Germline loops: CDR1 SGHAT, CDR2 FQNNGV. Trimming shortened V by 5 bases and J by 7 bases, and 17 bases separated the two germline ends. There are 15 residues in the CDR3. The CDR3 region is CASSPLRGQGGELFF. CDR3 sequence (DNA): TGTGCCAGCAGCCCCCTCCGAGGGCAGGGCGGGGAGCTGTTTTTT.

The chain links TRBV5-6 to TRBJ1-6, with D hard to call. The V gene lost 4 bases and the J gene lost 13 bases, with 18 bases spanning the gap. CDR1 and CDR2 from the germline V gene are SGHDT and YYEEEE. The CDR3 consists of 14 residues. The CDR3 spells CASSILGPAHPLHF. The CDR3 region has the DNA TGTGCCAGCAGCATCCTGGGTCCGGCGCATCCCCTCCACTTT. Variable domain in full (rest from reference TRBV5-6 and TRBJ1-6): DAGVTQSPTHLIKTRGQQVTLRCSPKSGHDTVSWYQQALGQGPQFIFQYYEEEERQRGNFPDRFSGHQFPNYSSELNVNALLLGDSALYLCASSILGPAHPLHFGNGTRLTVT.

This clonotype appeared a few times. The CDR3 sequence: CATSDLEETGYNEQFF. CDR3 DNA sequence: TGTGCCACCAGTGATTTGGAAGAGACAGGGTACAATGAGCAGTTCTTC. The V call is TRBV24-1, the J call TRBJ2-1, with 7 bases aligning to TRBD1. This CDR3 is 16 amino acids long. Germline V CDR1 and CDR2: KGHDR, SFDVKD. V lost 0 bases to trimming and J lost 4 bases; unmatched junction nucleotides: 5.

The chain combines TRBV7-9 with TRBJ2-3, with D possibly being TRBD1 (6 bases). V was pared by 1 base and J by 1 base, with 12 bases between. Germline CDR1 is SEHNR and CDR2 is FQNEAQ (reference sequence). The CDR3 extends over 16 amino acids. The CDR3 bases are TGTGCCAGCAGCTTAGGGACAGCTCCTCGCACAGATACGCAGTATTTT. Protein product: CASSLGTAPRTDTQYF.

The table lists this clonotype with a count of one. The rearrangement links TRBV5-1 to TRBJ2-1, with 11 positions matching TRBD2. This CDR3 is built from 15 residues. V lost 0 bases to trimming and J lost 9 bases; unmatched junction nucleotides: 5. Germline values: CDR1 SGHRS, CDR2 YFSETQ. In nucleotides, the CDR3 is TGCGCCAGCAGCTTGGTGACTAGCGGGATGGGTGAGCAGTTCTTC. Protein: CASSLVTSGMGEQFF.

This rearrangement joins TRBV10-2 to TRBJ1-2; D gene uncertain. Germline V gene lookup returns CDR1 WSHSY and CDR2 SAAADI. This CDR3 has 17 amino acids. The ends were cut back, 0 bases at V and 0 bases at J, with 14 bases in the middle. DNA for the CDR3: TGCGCCAGCAGTGAGTCGGGGAAGGGCAACACTAACTATGGCTACACCTTC. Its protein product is CASSESGKGNTNYGYTF.

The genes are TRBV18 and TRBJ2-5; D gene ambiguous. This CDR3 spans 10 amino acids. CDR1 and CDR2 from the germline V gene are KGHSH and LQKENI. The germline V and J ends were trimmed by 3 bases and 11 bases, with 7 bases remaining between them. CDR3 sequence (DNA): TGTGCCAGCTCACCGCAAAATCAGTACTTC. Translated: CASSPQNQYF. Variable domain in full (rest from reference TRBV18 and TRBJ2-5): NAGVMQNPRHLVRRRGQEARLRCSPMKGHSHVYWYRQLPEEGLKFMVYLQKENIIDESGMPKERFSAEFPKEGPSILRIQQVVRGDSAAYFCASSPQNQYFGPGTRLLVL.

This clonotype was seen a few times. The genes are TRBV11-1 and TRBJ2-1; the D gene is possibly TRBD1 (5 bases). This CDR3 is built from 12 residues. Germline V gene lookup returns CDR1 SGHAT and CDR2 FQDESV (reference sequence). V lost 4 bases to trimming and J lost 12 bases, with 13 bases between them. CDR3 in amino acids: CASSSTTGRQFF. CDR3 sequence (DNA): TGTGCCAGCAGCTCAACTACAGGAAGGCAGTTCTTC. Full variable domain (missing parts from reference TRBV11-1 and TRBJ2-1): EAEVAQSPRYKITEKSQAVAFWCDPISGHATLYWYRQILGQGPELLVQFQDESVVDDSQLPKDRFSAERLKGVDSTLKIQPAELGDSAMYLCASSSTTGRQFFGPGTRLTVL.

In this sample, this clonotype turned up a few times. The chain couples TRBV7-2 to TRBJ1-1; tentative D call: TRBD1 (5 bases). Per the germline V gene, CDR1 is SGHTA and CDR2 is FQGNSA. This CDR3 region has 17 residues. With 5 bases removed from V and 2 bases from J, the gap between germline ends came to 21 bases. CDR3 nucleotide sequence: TGTGCCAGCAGCAAACCTCCGGGGGAGACTTTTAACACTGAAGCTTTCTTT. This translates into CASSKPPGETFNTEAFF.

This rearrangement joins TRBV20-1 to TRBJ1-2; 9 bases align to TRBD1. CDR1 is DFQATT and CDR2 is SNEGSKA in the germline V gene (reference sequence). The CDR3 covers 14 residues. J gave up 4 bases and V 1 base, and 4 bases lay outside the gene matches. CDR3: CSARVAGQGYGYTF. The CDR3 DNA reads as TGCAGTGCTAGAGTGGCGGGACAGGGCTATGGCTACACCTTC.

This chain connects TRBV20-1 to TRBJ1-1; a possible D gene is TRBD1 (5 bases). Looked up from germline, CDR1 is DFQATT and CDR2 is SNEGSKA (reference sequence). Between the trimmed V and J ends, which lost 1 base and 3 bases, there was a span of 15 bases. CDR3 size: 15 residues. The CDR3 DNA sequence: TGCAGTGCTAGAGGTCGTGGGACGGGAGACACTGAAGCTTTCTTT. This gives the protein CSARGRGTGDTEAFF.

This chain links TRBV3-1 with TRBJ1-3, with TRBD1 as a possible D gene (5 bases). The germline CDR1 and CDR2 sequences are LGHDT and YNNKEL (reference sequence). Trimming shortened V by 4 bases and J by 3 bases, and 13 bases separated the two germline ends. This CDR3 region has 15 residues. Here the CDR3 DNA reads TGTGCCAGCAGCCCCGGGACGTTTGTTGGAAACACCATATATTTT. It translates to CASSPGTFVGNTIYF. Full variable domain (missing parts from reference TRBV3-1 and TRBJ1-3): DTAVSQTPKYLVTQMGNDKSIKCEQNLGHDTMYWYKQDSKKFLKIMFSYNNKELIINETVPNRFSPKSPDKAHLNLHINSLELGDSAVYFCASSPGTFVGNTIYFGEGSWLTVV.

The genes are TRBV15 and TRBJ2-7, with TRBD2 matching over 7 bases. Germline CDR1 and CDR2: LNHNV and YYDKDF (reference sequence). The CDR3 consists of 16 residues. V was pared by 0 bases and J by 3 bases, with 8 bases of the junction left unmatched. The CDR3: CATSRDSLAAGYEQYF. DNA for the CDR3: TGTGCCACCAGCAGAGATAGCCTAGCGGCAGGCTACGAGCAGTACTTC.

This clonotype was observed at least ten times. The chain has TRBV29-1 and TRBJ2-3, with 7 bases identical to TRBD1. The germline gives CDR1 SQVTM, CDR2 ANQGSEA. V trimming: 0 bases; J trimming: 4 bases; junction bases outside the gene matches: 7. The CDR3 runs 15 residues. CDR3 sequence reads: CSVEDTGVLADTQYF. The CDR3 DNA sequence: TGCAGCGTTGAAGATACAGGGGTCTTGGCAGATACGCAGTATTTT.

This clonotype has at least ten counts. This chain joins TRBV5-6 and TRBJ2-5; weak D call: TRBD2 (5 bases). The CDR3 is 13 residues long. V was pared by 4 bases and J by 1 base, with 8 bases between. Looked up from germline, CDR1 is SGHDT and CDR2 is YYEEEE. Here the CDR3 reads CASSAGVQETQYF. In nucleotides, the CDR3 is TGTGCCAGCAGCGCCGGGGTCCAAGAGACCCAGTACTTC.

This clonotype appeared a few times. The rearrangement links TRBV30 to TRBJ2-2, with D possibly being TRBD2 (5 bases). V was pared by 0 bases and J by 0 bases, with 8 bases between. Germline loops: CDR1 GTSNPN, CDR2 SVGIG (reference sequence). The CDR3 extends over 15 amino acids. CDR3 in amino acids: CAWSVKAANTGELFF. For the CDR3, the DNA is TGTGCCTGGAGTGTAAAAGCGGCGAACACCGGGGAGCTGTTTTTT.

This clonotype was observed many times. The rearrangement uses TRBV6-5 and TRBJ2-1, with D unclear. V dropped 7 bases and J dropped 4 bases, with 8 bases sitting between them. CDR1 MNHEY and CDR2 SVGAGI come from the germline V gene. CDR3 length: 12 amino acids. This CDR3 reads CASMAEYNEQFF. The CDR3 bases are TGTGCCAGCATGGCAGAGTACAATGAGCAGTTCTTC.

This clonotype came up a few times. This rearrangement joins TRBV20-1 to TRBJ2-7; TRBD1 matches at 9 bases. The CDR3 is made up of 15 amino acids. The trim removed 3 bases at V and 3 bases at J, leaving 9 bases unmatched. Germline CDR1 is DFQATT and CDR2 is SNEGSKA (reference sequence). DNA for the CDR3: TGCAGTGCTAGTCCCGGAGGGGACAGGGTCTACGAGCAGTACTTC. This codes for CSASPGGDRVYEQYF.

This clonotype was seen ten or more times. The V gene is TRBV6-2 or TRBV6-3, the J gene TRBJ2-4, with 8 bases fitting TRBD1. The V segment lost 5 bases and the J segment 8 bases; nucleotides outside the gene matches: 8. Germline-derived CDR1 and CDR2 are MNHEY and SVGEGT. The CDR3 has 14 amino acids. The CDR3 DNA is TGTGCCAGCAGTGCCGGGACAGGTCCGTACATTCAGTACTTC. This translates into CASSAGTGPYIQYF.

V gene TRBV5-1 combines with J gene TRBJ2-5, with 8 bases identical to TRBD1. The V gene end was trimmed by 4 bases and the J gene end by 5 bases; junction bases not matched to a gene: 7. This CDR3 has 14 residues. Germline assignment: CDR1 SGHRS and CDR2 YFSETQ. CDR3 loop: CASSPRTGYETQYF. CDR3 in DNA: TGCGCCAGCAGCCCAAGGACAGGGTACGAGACCCAGTACTTC.

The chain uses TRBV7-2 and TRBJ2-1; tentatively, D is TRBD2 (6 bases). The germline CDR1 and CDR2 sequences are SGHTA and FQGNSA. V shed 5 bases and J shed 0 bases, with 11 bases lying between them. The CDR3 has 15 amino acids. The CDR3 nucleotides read TGTGCCAGCAGCACGCGGGGACCCTCCTACAATGAGCAGTTCTTC. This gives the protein CASSTRGPSYNEQFF.

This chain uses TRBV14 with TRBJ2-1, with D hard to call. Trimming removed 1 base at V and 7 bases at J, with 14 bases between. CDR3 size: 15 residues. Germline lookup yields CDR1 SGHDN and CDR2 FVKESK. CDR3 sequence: CASSQVPVQGNEQFF. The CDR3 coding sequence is TGTGCCAGCAGCCAAGTACCCGTTCAAGGGAATGAGCAGTTCTTC.

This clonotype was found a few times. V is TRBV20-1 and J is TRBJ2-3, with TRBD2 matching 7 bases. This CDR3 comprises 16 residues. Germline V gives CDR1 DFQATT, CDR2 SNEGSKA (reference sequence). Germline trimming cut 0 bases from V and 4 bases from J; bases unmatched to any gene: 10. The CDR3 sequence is CSARDQGRGPPDTQYF. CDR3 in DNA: TGCAGTGCTAGAGATCAAGGGAGGGGACCCCCAGATACGCAGTATTTT.

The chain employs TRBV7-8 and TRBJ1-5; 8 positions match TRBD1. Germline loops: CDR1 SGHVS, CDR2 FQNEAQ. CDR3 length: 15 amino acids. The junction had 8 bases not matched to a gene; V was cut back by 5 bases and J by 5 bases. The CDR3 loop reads CASSLVNRGDQPQHF. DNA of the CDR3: TGTGCCAGCAGCCTTGTGAACAGGGGGGATCAGCCCCAGCATTTT.

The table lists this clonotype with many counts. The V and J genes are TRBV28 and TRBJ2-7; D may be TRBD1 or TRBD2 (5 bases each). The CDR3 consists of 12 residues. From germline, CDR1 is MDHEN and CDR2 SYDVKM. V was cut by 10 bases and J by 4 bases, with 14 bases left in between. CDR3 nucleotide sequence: TGTGCCACTACCGGGACGGAATACGAGCAGTACTTC. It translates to CATTGTEYEQYF.

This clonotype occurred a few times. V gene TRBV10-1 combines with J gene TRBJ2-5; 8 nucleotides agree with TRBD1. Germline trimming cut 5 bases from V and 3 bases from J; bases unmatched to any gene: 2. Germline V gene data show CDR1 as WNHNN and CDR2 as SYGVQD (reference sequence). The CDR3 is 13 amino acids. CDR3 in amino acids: CASSKDREETQYF. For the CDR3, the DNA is TGCGCCAGCAGTAAGGACAGGGAAGAGACCCAGTACTTC.